This T cell receptor beta chain was sequenced in a study of neoadjuvant anti-PD-1 for oral cavity cancer. Whole-study context: Patients without progression received a fourth nivolumab dose around day 43, then surgical resection on days 50-56.

Tumor libraries mostly used around 5.2 ug genomic DNA, two replicates each. Some clones are missing from TCRdb's copy, which holds only in-frame ones; the method was immunoSEQ multiplex PCR. This sample has under 15,000 clones; 60% to 80% occur once, and the top ten carry around 6.8%. In regard to this clone: Its cognate antigen is unknown.

Overall study results and limits: Higher pretreatment Treg/Th17 ratios tracked higher pretreatment blood clonality.

The CDR3 runs to 14 residues. CDR1 is LNHDA, CDR2 SQIVND, per germline (reference sequence). V was clipped by 2 bases and J by 3 bases; unmatched bases: 4. This clonotype was obtained from a person between 35 and 79 years old with oral cavity squamous cell carcinoma. The donor label of this sample is uncertain. The rearrangement joins TRBV19 to TRBJ2-7; 7 nucleotides match TRBD2. The specimen was tumor tissue, collected before nivolumab (anti-PD-1) treatment. This CDR3 is CASSISGIGYEQYF. DNA for the CDR3: TGTGCCAGTAGTATAAGCGGGATTGGCTACGAGCAGTACTTC.